This TCR beta chain comes out of a study of blood T cell repertoires in COVID-19. Study information: COVID-19 samples, acute and convalescent, were from the United States, Italy and Spain. PBMCs, B-cell-depleted T cells, or T cells provided the cDNA or gDNA that made up the material.

Original data processing: Quantification of nucleated cells was approximated via reference gene primer amplification. The assay was immunoSEQ multiplex PCR, and TCRdb's table has in-frame clones only and misses some. V and J calls and clone size follow that table, whereas D and trimming were derived from the DNA. The sample holds 95,000 to 120,000 clones; about four fifths are singletons and the top ten take about 8.1%. This CDR3 has 15 residues. CDR1 is SGHRS, CDR2 YFSETQ, per germline. The trim removed 3 bases at V and 10 bases at J, leaving 13 bases unmatched. This TCR came from a woman aged 40-49 years with acute or convalescent COVID-19. The chain is built from TRBV5-1 and TRBJ1-2; TRBD1 aligns across 9 bases. Sequencing input: peripheral blood. The CDR3 loop reads CASSSSGTGSPVYTF. The CDR3 DNA is TGCGCCAGCAGCTCCTCCGGGACAGGGTCCCCAGTCTACACCTTC.